A single sample is the source of the 30 T cell receptor beta chains below, sequenced in a study of chemoradiotherapy in HPV16-positive cancers. The method was immunoSEQ multiplex PCR; TCRdb's version includes in-frame clones alone and lacks a portion of them. The sample has 9,500 to 15,000 clones; roughly 64% are singletons. Sampling was conducted from a patient who underwent chemoradiotherapy. These receptors all come from a human donor with HPV-associated anogenital cancer.

Only a few counts were recorded for this clone. CDR3 in DNA: TGCGCCACCTCCCACCAGGGGTTGGGGAATTCACCCCTCCACTTT. The encoded protein is CATSHQGLGNSPLHF. The chain couples TRBV5-1 to TRBJ1-6, with a tentative D call TRBD1 (6 bases). The CDR3 sequence is 15 residues long. Germline V gene lookup returns CDR1 SGHRS and CDR2 YFSETQ. V lost 9 bases to trimming and J lost 7 bases, with 20 bases between them.

The rearrangement joins TRBV28 to TRBJ1-1; a possible D gene is TRBD1 (6 bases). Germline loops: CDR1 MDHEN, CDR2 SYDVKM. V was shortened by 6 bases and J by 1 base, with 15 bases between the two germline ends. The CDR3 is made up of 15 amino acids. This CDR3 reads CASRPLTGGNTEAFF. Written as DNA, the CDR3 is TGTGCCAGCAGGCCGCTGACAGGAGGGAACACTGAAGCTTTCTTT.

The chain carries TRBV28 and TRBJ1-2; D gene ambiguous. The germline gives CDR1 MDHEN, CDR2 SYDVKM. The CDR3 totals 15 residues. V dropped 9 bases and J dropped 3 bases, with 20 bases sitting between them. The CDR3 nucleotides read TGTGCCAGTAGATACACTCAACAACTCCACTATGGCTACACCTTC. Its protein product is CASRYTQQLHYGYTF.

The J gene is TRBJ1-5, the V gene TRBV7-2; TRBD1 matches 8 bases. Per the germline V gene, CDR1 is SGHTA and CDR2 is FQGNSA. This CDR3 is built from 15 residues. V was pared by 3 bases and J by 3 bases, with 4 bases of the junction left unmatched. CDR3 sequence: CASSFKTGDNQPQHF. CDR3 DNA sequence: TGTGCCAGCAGCTTTAAGACAGGGGACAATCAGCCCCAGCATTTT.

The gene calls are TRBV6-4 and TRBJ1-2, with 9 nucleotides matching TRBD1. This CDR3 has 19 residues. CDR1 is MRHNA and CDR2 is SNTAGT in the germline V gene. Unmatched junction bases numbered 15, after V lost 3 bases and J lost 1 base. CDR3 nucleotide sequence: TGTGCCAGCAGTGAGGCGGGCGACAGGGGGAGGGGGGTTAACTATGGCTACACCTTC. It specifies CASSEAGDRGRGVNYGYTF.

This clone appeared a single time. The rearrangement joins TRBV27 to TRBJ1-2; D is ambiguous. V dropped 3 bases and J dropped 1 base, with 6 bases sitting between them. The germline V gene encodes CDR1 MNHEY and CDR2 SMNVEV (reference sequence). The CDR3 length is 13 residues. The CDR3 loop reads CASSFLNNYGYTF. The CDR3 DNA sequence: TGTGCCAGCAGTTTTCTAAATAACTATGGCTACACCTTC.

The genes are TRBV11-2 and TRBJ1-1; no clear D. The CDR3 covers 12 residues. V was pared by 5 bases and J by 4 bases, with 8 bases between. Germline V gene sequence: CDR1 SGHAT, CDR2 FQNNGV. As DNA, the CDR3 is TGTGCCAGCAGCCCTATTAGCACTGAAGCTTTCTTT. Residues: CASSPISTEAFF.

The chain employs TRBV5-1 and TRBJ2-1; D call uncertain. Germline CDR1 is SGHRS and CDR2 is YFSETQ. The V end lost 0 bases, the J end lost 0 bases, and 10 bases lay between the germline ends. The CDR3 is 16 amino acids. CDR3 sequence reads: CASSLGPRSSYNEQFF. The CDR3, as DNA: TGCGCCAGCAGCTTGGGACCCCGGAGCTCCTACAATGAGCAGTTCTTC.

The chain joins TRBV28 to TRBJ2-5; TRBD2 matches 14 bases. Looked up from germline, CDR1 is MDHEN and CDR2 is SYDVKM. V dropped 6 bases and J dropped 5; count of bases not matched to a gene: 5. The CDR3 loop spans 15 amino acids. CDR3: CASSGTSGGVETQYF. Here the CDR3 DNA reads TGTGCCAGCAGCGGGACTAGCGGGGGTGTTGAGACCCAGTACTTC.

The CDR3 DNA reads TGTGCCAGCAGTTCTCGGTTCGTGGGACAGCCCCAGCATTTT. Its translation: CASSSRFVGQPQHF. The V gene is TRBV27, the J gene TRBJ1-5; D gene ambiguous. In germline, CDR1 is MNHEY, CDR2 SMNVEV (reference sequence). The CDR3 runs 14 residues. Trimming removed 4 bases at V and 7 bases at J, with 14 bases between.

In its sample, this clone was seen a few times. In nucleotides, the CDR3 is TGTGCCAGCAGCGTTCATTATCTGTCGGGACAGGGGGCTCTCGAGCAGTACTTC. As protein: CASSVHYLSGQGALEQYF. The chain carries TRBV9 and TRBJ2-7, with TRBD1 matching over 12 bases. The CDR3 has 18 amino acids. The germline V gene has CDR1 SGDLS and CDR2 YYNGEE. The V and J ends lost 2 bases and 6 bases, in that order; junction bases with no gene match: 15.

This clone was counted between two and nine times. The chain is built from TRBV11-2 and TRBJ2-1; tentatively, D is TRBD1 or TRBD2 (6 bases each). V was cut by 0 bases and J by 12 bases, with 15 bases left in between. Per germline, CDR1 SGHAT and CDR2 FQNNGV. The CDR3 covers 14 residues. The DNA for the CDR3 is TGTGCCAGCAGCTTAGACCGGTTAGGGGGGTCGCAGTTCTTC. This encodes CASSLDRLGGSQFF.

V and J are TRBV5-4 and TRBJ1-2; unclear D gene. From germline, CDR1 is SGHNT and CDR2 YYREEE (reference sequence). The CDR3 covers 15 residues. V was pared by 4 bases and J by 3 bases, with 16 bases between. The DNA of the CDR3 is TGTGCCAGCAGCCTGGGTGCGGGGAGAGACTATGGCTACACCTTC. Its translation is CASSLGAGRDYGYTF.

This clone was detected only a few times. The genes are TRBV5-4 and TRBJ1-2; 9 nucleotides align to TRBD1. V dropped 4 bases and J dropped 4; count of bases not matched to a gene: 8. The CDR3 length is 15 residues. Germline V gene lookup returns CDR1 SGHNT and CDR2 YYREEE (reference sequence). Here the CDR3 reads CASSTNRGRFYGYTF. Here the CDR3 DNA reads TGTGCCAGCAGCACAAACAGGGGGCGCTTCTATGGCTACACCTTC.

The chain carries TRBV29-1 and TRBJ2-7; D gene ambiguous. With 6 bases removed from V and 2 bases from J, the gap between germline ends came to 14 bases. Germline values: CDR1 SQVTM, CDR2 ANQGSEA. The CDR3 contains 13 residues. The CDR3 DNA sequence: TGCAGCGTGGGAACAAGTTTTCCCTACGAGCAGTACTTC. It codes for CSVGTSFPYEQYF.

The CDR3 coding sequence is TGTGCCAGCAGCTCCCCGGGACAGGTAGCGAACACCGGGGAGCTGTTTTTT. Protein: CASSSPGQVANTGELFF. The chain recombines TRBV7-3 with TRBJ2-2; 8 bases map to TRBD1. CDR3 size: 17 residues. From germline, CDR1 is SGHTA and CDR2 FQGTGA. J lost 0 bases, V lost 4 bases, and 7 bases had no gene match.

The chain employs TRBV10-3 and TRBJ2-2, with D unresolved. Trimming took 3 bases from V and 7 from J, leaving 18 bases between them. Germline lookup yields CDR1 ENHRY and CDR2 SYGVKD. This CDR3 region has 16 residues. The CDR3 protein is CAISDHVGSVGGELFF. The CDR3 DNA is TGTGCCATCAGTGACCACGTAGGATCGGTGGGCGGGGAGCTGTTTTTT.

Note on this clone: The same CDR3 can be traced to other DNA sequences in this sample. This chain uses TRBV6-4 with TRBJ1-2; D gene unclear. Germline lookup yields CDR1 MRHNA and CDR2 SNTAGT. The V end was cut by 0 bases, the J end by 5 bases, with 4 bases between. The CDR3 spans 12 residues. The CDR3 loop reads CASSDSGYGYTF. The CDR3 DNA reads as TGTGCCAGCAGTGACTCTGGGTATGGCTACACCTTC.

The chain carries TRBV27 and TRBJ2-2; 9 bases are shared with TRBD1. Trimming at V came to 7 bases and at J to 5 bases, leaving 5 bases not matched to a gene. The CDR3 is 14 residues long. Germline V gene lookup returns CDR1 MNHEY and CDR2 SMNVEV (reference sequence). CDR3 coding DNA: TGTGCCAGCACCGGGACAGGGATTACCGGGGAGCTGTTTTTT. Translating it yields CASTGTGITGELFF.

Worth noting for this clone: This sample includes further DNA sequences coding for the same CDR3. The rearrangement uses TRBV6-5 and TRBJ1-6; D is possibly TRBD1 (5 bases). Trimming left V 6 bases short and J 3 bases short, with 12 bases between. Germline CDR1 is MNHEY and CDR2 is SVGAGI. The CDR3 loop spans 15 amino acids. CDR3 protein: CASSTTGDYNSPLHF. The CDR3, as DNA: TGTGCCAGCAGCACCACGGGGGACTATAATTCACCCCTCCACTTT.

The chain links TRBV28 to TRBJ2-5, with D maybe TRBD1 (6 bases). The CDR3 contains 14 residues. Germline loops: CDR1 MDHEN, CDR2 SYDVKM. V was shortened by 7 bases and J by 3 bases, with 15 bases between the two germline ends. CDR3 region: CASTPQGKKETQYF. CDR3 sequence (DNA): TGTGCCAGCACCCCCCAGGGGAAAAAAGAGACCCAGTACTTC.

V usage is TRBV5-1 and J usage is TRBJ1-3; the D is unclear. This CDR3 has 13 amino acids. Germline CDR1 SGHRS, CDR2 YFSETQ. V shed 0 bases and J shed 3 bases, with 4 bases lying between them. CDR3 sequence: CASSLVVGNTIYF. DNA for the CDR3: TGCGCCAGCAGCTTGGTGGTTGGAAACACCATATATTTT. The complete variable domain, with remaining parts taken from reference TRBV5-1 and TRBJ1-3, reads KAGVTQTPRYLIKTRGQQVTLSCSPISGHRSVSWYQQTPGQGLQFLFEYFSETQRNKGNFPGRFSGRQFSNSRSEMNVSTLELGDSALYLCASSLVVGNTIYFGEGSWLTVV.

The CDR3 protein is CASSTRGQGASYEQYF. CDR3 coding DNA: TGTGCCAGTAGTACCAGAGGACAGGGGGCAAGCTACGAGCAGTACTTC. The chain couples TRBV19 to TRBJ2-7; 11 nucleotides line up with TRBD1. The CDR3 runs 16 residues. Germline CDR1 and CDR2: LNHDA and SQIVND (reference sequence). V was clipped by 4 bases and J by 3 bases; unmatched bases: 8.

The genes are TRBV5-5 and TRBJ2-1, with 13 bases fitting TRBD2. This CDR3 region has 15 residues. The V segment lost 4 bases and the J segment 9 bases; nucleotides outside the gene matches: 7. Germline assignment: CDR1 SGHKS and CDR2 YYEKEE (reference sequence). As DNA, the CDR3 is TGTGCCAGCAGCGGAAGGACTAGCGGGGGCGGTGAGCAGTTCTTC. Translation: CASSGRTSGGGEQFF.

The chain couples TRBV18 to TRBJ1-2; D not certain. V shed 3 bases and J shed 2 bases, with 7 bases lying between them. CDR3 size: 13 residues. CDR1 is KGHSH, CDR2 LQKENI, per germline. This chain's CDR3 is CASSPEANYGYTF. CDR3 bases: TGTGCCAGCTCACCTGAGGCCAACTATGGCTACACCTTC.

This chain links TRBV27 with TRBJ1-1, with 7 bases fitting TRBD1. CDR3 length: 14 residues. V lost 8 bases, J lost 4 bases, and 10 bases stayed unmatched. CDR1 and CDR2 from the germline V gene are MNHEY and SMNVEV (reference sequence). CDR3 in DNA: TGTGCCAGCGCCACAGGGGACCGGGGCACTGAAGCTTTCTTT. Amino acids: CASATGDRGTEAFF.

This clone was observed once. This sequence joins TRBV7-2 and TRBJ1-1; D gene ambiguous. The CDR3 consists of 15 residues. Trimming pared 2 bases from V and 0 bases from J, leaving 10 bases between. Germline CDR1 is SGHTA and CDR2 is FQGNSA. The CDR3 loop reads CASSLSILMNTEAFF. The CDR3 nucleotides read TGTGCCAGCAGCTTATCCATCCTGATGAACACTGAAGCTTTCTTT.

The CDR3 nucleotides are TGTGCCAGCAGCTTAAGTCGGGTAGCGGGGGCGAGCACAGATACGCAGTATTTT. It encodes CASSLSRVAGASTDTQYF. The chain employs TRBV7-8 and TRBJ2-3; 9 bases agree with TRBD2. V was clipped by 2 bases and J by 0 bases; unmatched bases: 9. This CDR3 spans 18 amino acids. Per germline, CDR1 SGHVS and CDR2 FQNEAQ.

The chain joins TRBV6-1 to TRBJ2-7, with 11 bases aligning to TRBD1. The CDR3 contains 15 residues. Trimming cost V 7 bases and J 6 bases; bases outside gene matches: 11. Germline V gives CDR1 MNHNS, CDR2 SASEGT. The CDR3 region has the DNA TGTGCCAGCAACGCCCGGACAGGGGGCGATCTCGAGCAGTACTTC. It yields the protein CASNARTGGDLEQYF.

CDR3: CASSTRGRYSGELFF. The CDR3 DNA reads as TGTGCCAGCAGCACCAGGGGAAGGTACTCCGGGGAGCTGTTTTTT. This rearrangement joins TRBV7-8 to TRBJ2-2; weak D call: TRBD1 (6 bases). Germline V lookup: CDR1 SGHVS, CDR2 FQNEAQ. The CDR3 covers 15 residues. Trimming took 5 bases from V and 6 from J, leaving 16 bases between them.